These 32 T cell receptor beta chains originate from one sample sequenced in a study of cytomegalovirus exposure and HLA in healthy donors. The PCR had 60 Vbeta and 13 Jbeta primers. This table comes from immunoSEQ multiplex PCR, and its TCRdb copy is limited to in-frame clones, with some not included. The repertoire holds approximately 270,000 clones, approximately 80% seen once, with approximately 0.3% in the top ten. Source material: PBMCs. The receptor source for this set is a girl aged 2 to 10 in good health and CMV-seronegative.

The chain employs TRBV27 and TRBJ1-1, with 9 bases identical to TRBD1. The CDR3 has 13 residues. The V gene end was trimmed by 10 bases and the J gene end by 2 bases; junction bases not matched to a gene: 5. The germline V gene has CDR1 MNHEY and CDR2 SMNVEV (reference sequence). DNA for the CDR3: TGTGCCACCAAAACAGGGGGCAACACTGAAGCTTTCTTT. Protein product: CATKTGGNTEAFF.

The rearrangement links TRBV5-1 to TRBJ2-3, with 8 bases identical to TRBD2. The CDR3 consists of 16 residues. Per germline, CDR1 SGHRS and CDR2 YFSETQ. Germline trimming cut 7 bases from V and 4 bases from J; bases unmatched to any gene: 14. CDR3 DNA sequence: TGCGCCAGCGGTCTAGGTAGAGCGGGAGAGGCAGATACGCAGTATTTT. Protein product: CASGLGRAGEADTQYF.

The chain is built from TRBV27 and TRBJ2-1; D might be TRBD2 (5 bases). Trimming pared 2 bases from V and 2 bases from J, leaving 13 bases between. Germline V gene data show CDR1 as MNHEY and CDR2 as SMNVEV (reference sequence). This CDR3 has 16 amino acids. The DNA for the CDR3 is TGTGCCAGCAGTTTACGGTCGGCTAGCCCCTACAATGAGCAGTTCTTC. Its protein product is CASSLRSASPYNEQFF.

J is TRBJ1-1 and V is TRBV2; D unresolved. There are 13 residues in the CDR3. Germline loops: CDR1 SNHLY, CDR2 FYNNEI. Trimming shortened V by 8 bases and J by 5 bases, and 15 bases separated the two germline ends. Written as DNA, the CDR3 is TGTGCCAGCGGGTGGGAGTTCACGACTGAAGCTTTCTTT. Protein sequence: CASGWEFTTEAFF.

The chain is built from TRBV9 and TRBJ2-7, with TRBD2 matching 13 bases. CDR1 is SGDLS and CDR2 is YYNGEE in the germline V gene. There are 14 residues in the CDR3. Germline trimming cut 4 bases from V and 7 bases from J; bases unmatched to any gene: 5. This CDR3 is CASSHGLAGVEQYF. The CDR3 nucleotides read TGTGCCAGCAGCCATGGACTAGCGGGAGTAGAGCAGTACTTC.

The chain joins TRBV27 to TRBJ1-2; 11 nucleotides match TRBD1. With 8 bases clipped from V and 8 bases from J, the junction kept 13 bases outside the gene matches. CDR3 length: 15 amino acids. Germline V CDR1 and CDR2: MNHEY, SMNVEV (reference sequence). This CDR3 reads CASGYQDRGRQGYTF. The DNA of the CDR3 is TGTGCCAGCGGGTATCAGGACAGGGGGCGCCAGGGCTACACCTTC.

The chain couples TRBV2 to TRBJ2-6, with unresolved D. The CDR3 has 14 amino acids. CDR1 and CDR2 (germline): SNHLY, FYNNEI. V was clipped by 6 bases and J by 0 bases, with 6 bases between them. This CDR3 reads CASRASSGANVLTF. CDR3 coding DNA: TGTGCCAGCAGGGCTAGCTCTGGGGCCAACGTCCTGACTTTC.

The V call is TRBV27, the J call TRBJ2-3; tentatively, D is TRBD2 (5 bases). Trimming left V 5 bases short and J 6 bases short, with 12 bases between. Germline assignment: CDR1 MNHEY and CDR2 SMNVEV (reference sequence). CDR3 size: 13 residues. CDR3 protein: CASSPRIADTQYF. In nucleotides, the CDR3 is TGTGCCAGCAGTCCTCGTATAGCGGATACGCAGTATTTT.

The V call is TRBV2, the J call TRBJ2-7; D gene ambiguous. CDR1 SNHLY and CDR2 FYNNEI come from the germline V gene. V lost 4 bases and J lost 6, with 7 bases in between. This CDR3 has 11 amino acids. CDR3 bases: TGTGCCAGCAGTGGGTTTAGCGAGCAGTACTTC. Translating gives CASSGFSEQYF.

This clone showed up just a few times. The CDR3 DNA is TGTGCCAGCAGCTTAGGGGACAGGGTAGACGAGCAGTACTTC. This encodes CASSLGDRVDEQYF. The chain carries TRBV13 and TRBJ2-7; 8 bases are a match to TRBD1. Germline-derived CDR1 and CDR2 are PRHDT and FYEKMQ (reference sequence). J was trimmed by 5 bases and V by 0 bases; bases with no gene match: 3. This CDR3 comprises 14 residues.

V is TRBV5-1 and J is TRBJ1-1; D remains ambiguous. Germline CDR1 is SGHRS and CDR2 is YFSETQ. Trimming shortened V by 5 bases and J by 5 bases, and 16 bases separated the two germline ends. This CDR3 region has 14 residues. CDR3 sequence reads: CASSSQTGWTEAFF. The CDR3 DNA reads as TGCGCCAGCAGTTCCCAAACCGGTTGGACTGAAGCTTTCTTT.

This clone was recorded once. The chain links TRBV4-2 to TRBJ1-5, with D uncertain. Per the germline V gene, CDR1 is LGHNA and CDR2 is YNFKEQ. V was shortened by 0 bases and J by 0 bases, with 6 bases between the two germline ends. This CDR3 region has 15 residues. DNA for the CDR3: TGTGCCAGCAGCCAAGACAGATATAGCAATCAGCCCCAGCATTTT. Its protein product is CASSQDRYSNQPQHF.

The J gene is TRBJ2-1, the V gene TRBV7-3; D remains unclear. The CDR3 is made up of 14 amino acids. V lost 1 base to trimming and J lost 7 bases, with 11 bases between them. CDR1 and CDR2 from the germline V gene are SGHTA and FQGTGA. The CDR3 loop reads CASSLISRTNEQFF. CDR3 DNA sequence: TGTGCCAGCAGCTTAATTTCGAGAACTAATGAGCAGTTCTTC.

The J gene is TRBJ1-2, the V gene TRBV13, with TRBD1 matching 7 bases. The CDR3 loop spans 13 amino acids. The germline V gene has CDR1 PRHDT and CDR2 FYEKMQ (reference sequence). Germline trimming cut 4 bases from V and 3 bases from J; bases unmatched to any gene: 2. CDR3 nucleotide sequence: TGTGCCAGCAGCTCACAGGGGTACTATGGCTACACCTTC. This translates into CASSSQGYYGYTF.

The chain uses TRBV7-9 and TRBJ2-3; unclear D gene. The V end was cut by 5 bases, the J end by 2 bases, with 14 bases between. Germline loops: CDR1 SEHNR, CDR2 FQNEAQ (reference sequence). The CDR3 has 15 amino acids. CDR3 loop: CASSHGMRHTDTQYF. CDR3 sequence (DNA): TGTGCCAGCAGCCACGGCATGCGGCACACAGATACGCAGTATTTT.

The V and J genes are TRBV7-3 and TRBJ2-1, with TRBD2 matching over 9 bases. Germline values: CDR1 SGHTA, CDR2 FQGTGA. The CDR3 covers 14 residues. Trimming at V came to 4 bases and at J to 6 bases, leaving 4 bases not matched to a gene. As DNA, the CDR3 is TGTGCCAGCAGCTCCTCGGGACTAGCCAATGAGCAGTTCTTC. Protein product: CASSSSGLANEQFF.

This chain connects TRBV7-5 to TRBJ1-3. TRBV7-5 is a documented pseudogene. CDR3 size: 16 residues. CDR3 loop: CARNCGGVPPGNTIYF. CDR3 nucleotides: TGTGCCAGAAACTGCGGCGGAGTTCCTCCAGGAAACACCATATATTTT.

The chain's CDR3 is CASLGSPYEQYF. The CDR3 DNA reads as TGCGCCAGCCTCGGGAGCCCCTACGAGCAGTACTTC. The rearrangement links TRBV10-2 to TRBJ2-7; D perhaps matches TRBD2 (6 bases). From germline, CDR1 is WSHSY and CDR2 SAAADI. There are 12 residues in the CDR3. Trimming removed 8 bases from V and 2 bases from J, with 10 bases in between.

This clone was found a few times. The J gene is TRBJ2-7, the V gene TRBV5-6, with D maybe TRBD2 (6 bases). CDR1 is SGHDT, CDR2 YYEEEE, per germline. CDR3 length: 14 residues. V lost 0 bases and J 3 bases, leaving 10 bases between the germline ends. CDR3 in amino acids: CASSLVGLNYEQYF. CDR3 DNA: TGTGCCAGCAGCTTGGTGGGACTGAACTACGAGCAGTACTTC.

In regard to this clone: At one of its ends the junction is not consistent with the germline gene, which may arise from a read error. V and J are TRBV7-9 and TRBJ2-7; 7 bases fit TRBD1. The germline V gene has CDR1 SEHNR and CDR2 FQNEAQ (reference sequence). This CDR3 has 15 amino acids. Written as DNA, the CDR3 is TGTTCCAGCGGTTCATCGACAGGGTCTCGGTACGAGCAGTACTTC. Encoded protein: CSSGSSTGSRYEQYF.

The gene calls are TRBV6-5 and TRBJ1-5, with D possibly being TRBD1 (6 bases). V dropped 6 bases and J dropped 6 bases, with 12 bases sitting between them. In germline, CDR1 is MNHEY, CDR2 SVGAGI. CDR3 length: 13 residues. CDR3 sequence reads: CASSLTGIQPQHF. DNA of the CDR3: TGTGCCAGCAGCCTCACAGGGATTCAGCCCCAGCATTTT.

The chain combines TRBV4-1 with TRBJ2-7; TRBD2 aligns across 10 bases. Germline CDR1 reads MGHRA; CDR2 reads YSYEKL. The CDR3 has 14 amino acids. Trimming removed 4 bases from V and 5 bases from J; junction bases left unmatched: 5. The CDR3 sequence is CASSPEGLANEQYF. Written as DNA, the CDR3 is TGCGCCAGCAGCCCTGAGGGACTAGCGAACGAGCAGTACTTC.

The gene calls are TRBV10-3 and TRBJ2-7; 7 bases match TRBD1. This CDR3 is built from 13 residues. Germline loops: CDR1 ENHRY, CDR2 SYGVKD. V shed 6 bases and J 5 bases; nucleotides not matched to a gene: 7. The CDR3 sequence: CAIRKQGFDEQYF. The CDR3 coding sequence is TGTGCCATCAGAAAACAGGGGTTCGACGAGCAGTACTTC.

This chain uses TRBV7-7 with TRBJ2-7; 9 bases agree with TRBD2. Germline loops: CDR1 SSHAT, CDR2 FNYEAQ (reference sequence). CDR3 length: 15 residues. The J segment lost 3 bases and the V segment lost 1 base, leaving 4 bases of the junction unmatched. Here the CDR3 DNA reads TGTGCCAGCAGCTTAGAGGCTAGCGGGGTCTACGAGCAGTACTTC. Translated, it gives CASSLEASGVYEQYF. Drawing the rest from reference TRBV7-7 and TRBJ2-7, the complete variable domain is GAGVSQSPRYKVTKRGQDVTLRCDPISSHATLYWYQQALGQGPEFLTYFNYEAQPDKSGLPSDRFSAERPEGSISTLTIQRTEQRDSAMYRCASSLEASGVYEQYFGPGTRLTVT.

This clone was seen a handful of times. One junction end does not reproduce the germline sequence, and a read error may be involved. V usage is TRBV7-9 and J usage is TRBJ2-7; 8 nucleotides match TRBD2. The CDR3 totals 15 residues. Looked up from germline, CDR1 is SEHNR and CDR2 is FQNEAQ (reference sequence). CDR3 region: CSSSLLAAGSYEQYF. The CDR3 nucleotides are TGTTCCAGCAGCTTACTAGCGGCTGGATCCTACGAGCAGTACTTC. Full variable domain (rest looked up from reference TRBV7-9 and TRBJ2-7): DTGVSQNPRHKITKRGQNVTFRCDPISEHNRLYWYRQTLGQGPEFLTYFQNEAQLEKSRLLSDRFSAERPKGSFSTLEIQRTEQGDSAMYLCSSSLLAAGSYEQYFGPGTRLTVT.

The genes are TRBV13 and TRBJ2-2, with 9 bases lining up with TRBD1. The CDR3 length is 16 residues. V dropped 0 bases and J dropped 5; count of bases not matched to a gene: 4. Germline assignment: CDR1 PRHDT and CDR2 FYEKMQ (reference sequence). This CDR3 reads CASSLGGQGYTGELFF. The CDR3 bases are TGTGCCAGCAGCTTAGGGGGACAGGGCTATACCGGGGAGCTGTTTTTT.

The chain has TRBV5-5 and TRBJ2-3, with 8 bases lining up with TRBD2. J was trimmed by 1 base and V by 4 bases; bases with no gene match: 2. The CDR3 is 14 amino acids. Germline-derived CDR1 and CDR2 are SGHKS and YYEKEE (reference sequence). The CDR3 bases are TGTGCCAGCAGCACGGGGGGGGGCACAGATACGCAGTATTTT. Translating it yields CASSTGGGTDTQYF.

The J gene is TRBJ1-3, the V gene TRBV4-1; 7 bases line up with TRBD1. The V gene's germline CDR1 is MGHRA and CDR2 YSYEKL. The length of the CDR3 is 15 residues. V trimming: 4 bases; J trimming: 3 bases; junction bases outside the gene matches: 6. The CDR3 nucleotides are TGCGCCAGCAGCCCTCAGGGGGGACGTGGAAACACCATATATTTT. Its translation is CASSPQGGRGNTIYF.

The genes are TRBV28 and TRBJ1-5, with D possibly being TRBD1 (5 bases). The germline CDR1 and CDR2 sequences are MDHEN and SYDVKM. V gave up 3 bases and J gave up 8 bases, with 14 bases separating them. CDR3 length: 14 residues. DNA of the CDR3: TGTGCCAGCAGTTTCATGGCAGGGTGGAAGCCCCAGCATTTT. Residues: CASSFMAGWKPQHF.

This CDR3 is CAISDWYTRETQYF. DNA for the CDR3: TGTGCCATCAGTGACTGGTATACGCGAGAGACCCAGTACTTC. The V call is TRBV10-3, the J call TRBJ2-5, with D unresolved. The CDR3 runs to 14 residues. Per germline, CDR1 ENHRY and CDR2 SYGVKD. Trimming stripped 3 bases from V and 4 bases from J, with 12 bases between.

The rearrangement uses TRBV23-1 and TRBJ1-1; 7 bases are a match to TRBD1. TRBV23-1 is an ORF; its function is uncertain. This CDR3 region has 14 residues. V was clipped by 0 bases and J by 5 bases; unmatched bases: 3. The CDR3 here is CASSQSRGWTEAFF. DNA of the CDR3: TGCGCCAGCAGTCAATCCAGGGGGTGGACTGAAGCTTTCTTT.

This clone has only a few counts. The genes are TRBV11-2 and TRBJ1-5, with D hard to call. The CDR3 has 13 amino acids. Germline V CDR1 and CDR2: SGHAT, FQNNGV. The V and J ends lost 1 base and 7 bases respectively, with 8 bases between them. CDR3 coding DNA: TGTGCCAGCAGCTTAGTATCCGAGCAGCCCCAGCATTTT. It yields the protein CASSLVSEQPQHF.